The rows below give T cell receptor beta chains drawn from one sample of a study of CD8+CD57+ T cells in acquired aplastic anemia. TCRdb reprocessed the reads with MiXCR, giving one entry per CDR3 protein. The table includes approximately 150,000 distinct CDR3 sequences, approximately 51% detected once. The sequencing sample was made of sorted CD4+, CD8+, or CD8+CD57+ T cells (not recorded which) from PBMCs. The receptor set was obtained from a human donor with aplastic anemia. Both conserved end residues are part of each CDR3. D genes are given only for firm matches. For some rows the clone size is stated as once, few or many, or as a class when expanded; others skip it.

many	TRBV6-1	-	TRBJ1-3	CASSESPPGYSGNTIYF	TGTGCCAGCAGTGAATCACCTCCGGGGTACTCTGGAAACACCATATATTTT
many	TRBV5-4	-	TRBJ1-2	CASSLEQGSNYGYTF	TGTGCCAGCAGCTTGGAGCAGGGAAGTAACTATGGCTACACCTTC
many	TRBV20-1	-	TRBJ2-3	CSAYLSGPQYTQYF	TGCAGTGCTTACCTGTCCGGACCCCAATATACGCAGTATTTT
-	TRBV29-1	-	TRBJ1-2	CSPITAGLVWTF	TGCAGCCCTATCACGGCGGGACTCGTTTGGACCTTC
-	TRBV12-3/TRBV12-4	TRBD1	TRBJ1-4	CASSEGAATNEKLFF	TGTGCCAGCAGTGAGGGGGCCGCAACTAATGAAAAACTGTTTTTT
-	TRBV10-3	TRBD1	TRBJ2-2	CAISWTGGNTGELFF	TGTGCCATCAGCTGGACAGGGGGCAACACCGGGGAGCTGTTTTTT
-	TRBV9	TRBD1	TRBJ1-6	CASSGRDRGYSPLHF	TGTGCCAGCAGCGGCCGGGACAGGGGTTATTCACCCCTCCACTTT
-	TRBV6-5	-	TRBJ2-1	CASSSHRMGEQFF	TGTGCCAGCAGTTCCCACCGGATGGGGGAGCAGTTCTTC
-	TRBV24-1	-	TRBJ2-1	CATMGGMYNEQFF	TGTGCCACCATGGGGGGTATGTACAATGAGCAGTTCTTC
-	TRBV13	-	TRBJ1-6	CASSLEGEPNSPLHF	TGTGCCAGCAGCTTAGAAGGGGAACCAAATTCACCCCTCCACTTT
-	TRBV3-1	TRBD1	TRBJ1-2	CASSQAAGQIFGGYTF	TGTGCCAGCAGCCAAGCCGCGGGACAGATTTTCGGGGGCTACACCTTC
few	TRBV3-1	-	TRBJ1-5	CASSQGLGQPQHF	TGTGCCAGCAGCCAAGGACTTGGTCAGCCCCAGCATTTT
-	TRBV11-2	-	TRBJ1-2	CASSLEVSSSNYGYTF	TGTGCCAGCAGCTTAGAAGTATCGAGTTCTAACTATGGCTACACCTTC
-	TRBV19	-	TRBJ1-2	CASSLTGPAGYTF	TGTGCCAGTAGCCTGACAGGCCCGGCGGGCTACACCTTC
-	TRBV27	TRBD1	TRBJ2-7	CASSFGTGGVEQYF	TGTGCCAGCAGTTTCGGGACAGGTGGAGTTGAGCAGTACTTC
once	TRBV2	-	TRBJ2-7	CASVLSYEQYF	TGTGCCAGCGTACTGTCCTACGAGCAGTACTTC